Listed here are 30 T cell receptor beta chains from one sample, sequenced in a study of cytomegalovirus exposure and HLA in healthy donors. PCR amplification relied on 60 Vbeta primers (plus 13 Jbeta primers). Assay: immunoSEQ multiplex PCR; the TCRdb copy retains only in-frame clones and omits some. The repertoire holds 100,000 to 150,000 clones, with 10% to 13% as singletons. Source material: PBMCs. The receptors stem from a woman between 18 and 29 years old in good health and CMV-seropositive.

The sample holds a few counts of this clone. The chain uses TRBV27 and TRBJ1-2, with 8 bases matching TRBD1. The ends lost 5 bases at V and 4 bases at J; junction bases unmatched: 9. CDR1 and CDR2 from the germline V gene are MNHEY and SMNVEV (reference sequence). The CDR3 is 15 residues long. The CDR3 DNA follows: TGTGCCAGCAGTCCGAAAGGACAGGGCGGCTATGGCTACACCTTC. Translation gives CASSPKGQGGYGYTF.

This clone was counted between two and nine times. The chain is built from TRBV5-4 and TRBJ1-4; no clear D gene. Trimming left V 4 bases short and J 5 bases short, with 12 bases between. Germline V gene sequence: CDR1 SGHNT, CDR2 YYREEE (reference sequence). The CDR3 consists of 14 residues. CDR3 region: CASSPDTMNEKLFF. The CDR3 DNA follows: TGTGCCAGCAGCCCTGACACAATGAATGAAAAACTGTTTTTT.

There are a few counts of this clone. This chain connects TRBV5-1 to TRBJ2-3, with 7 bases that match TRBD2. The CDR3 length is 15 residues. CDR1 and CDR2 (germline): SGHRS, YFSETQ. Unmatched junction bases numbered 4, after V lost 3 bases and J lost 0 bases. In DNA form, the CDR3 reads TGCGCCAGCAGCTGGCGGGACTACAGCACAGATACGCAGTATTTT. Its translation: CASSWRDYSTDTQYF.

This clone was seen only a few times. The sample has other DNA sequences that encode this CDR3 too. The gene calls are TRBV19 and TRBJ1-5; D is perhaps TRBD1 (6 bases). With 6 bases removed from V and 0 bases from J, the gap between germline ends came to 18 bases. This CDR3 has 17 amino acids. Per the germline V gene, CDR1 is LNHDA and CDR2 is SQIVND (reference sequence). In DNA, the CDR3 is TGTGCCAGTAGCATCACGGACAGCCGATATAGCAATCAGCCCCAGCATTTT. This sequence encodes CASSITDSRYSNQPQHF. The full variable domain, rest sourced from reference TRBV19 and TRBJ1-5, is DGGITQSPKYLFRKEGQNVTLSCEQNLNHDAMYWYRQDPGQGLRLIYYSQIVNDFQKGDIAEGYSVSREKKESFPLTVTSAQKNPTAFYLCASSITDSRYSNQPQHFGDGTRLSIL.

There are a few counts of this clone. CDR3 DNA: TGTGCCAGCAGCTCCCTTTTGAACACTGAAGCTTTCTTT. Its translation: CASSSLLNTEAFF. This chain links TRBV13 with TRBJ1-1; unclear D gene. Germline CDR1 is PRHDT and CDR2 is FYEKMQ (reference sequence). There are 13 residues in the CDR3. V lost 4 bases, J lost 0 bases, and 6 bases lay in between.

The chain joins TRBV5-6 to TRBJ2-2; D is perhaps TRBD2 (6 bases). CDR1 and CDR2 from the germline V gene are SGHDT and YYEEEE. Trimming took 7 bases from V and 7 from J, leaving 11 bases between them. The length of the CDR3 is 12 residues. The CDR3 DNA sequence: TGTGCCAGCCTACTGGGGGGCGGGGAGCTGTTTTTT. It yields the protein CASLLGGGELFF.

This clone was found a few times. The V gene is TRBV9, the J gene TRBJ1-5, with D unresolved. V lost 0 bases and J lost 6, with 10 bases in between. This CDR3 region has 14 residues. The germline gives CDR1 SGDLS, CDR2 YYNGEE. The CDR3 DNA is TGTGCCAGCAGCGTAGGTTATCGGGGTCAGCCCCAGCATTTT. It is translated as CASSVGYRGQPQHF.

The rearrangement links TRBV2 to TRBJ1-1; D is uncertain. CDR3 length: 15 residues. Germline V CDR1 and CDR2: SNHLY, FYNNEI. Trimming left V 1 base short and J 0 bases short, with 9 bases between. The DNA of the CDR3 is TGTGCCAGCAGTGAAGGGCCAAACATGAACACTGAAGCTTTCTTT. Amino acids: CASSEGPNMNTEAFF.

About this clone itself: A junction end diverges from the germline sequence, so it may reflect a read error. Other DNA sequences in this specimen translate into the identical CDR3. This sequence joins TRBV5-1 and TRBJ2-6, with 8 bases matching TRBD1. Looked up from germline, CDR1 is SGHRS and CDR2 is YFSETQ. This CDR3 has 16 residues. CDR3 residues: CASSSGTGFEANVLTF. CDR3 DNA: TGCGCCAGCAGCTCGGGGACAGGCTTTGAGGCCAACGTCCTGACCTTC.

The sample holds a few counts of this clone. The V gene is TRBV5-1, the J gene TRBJ2-2, with D perhaps TRBD1 (5 bases). The germline V and J ends were trimmed by 0 bases and 4 bases, with 7 bases remaining between them. From germline, CDR1 is SGHRS and CDR2 YFSETQ. The CDR3 is made up of 14 amino acids. CDR3 bases: TGCGCCAGCAGCTTGGGGACAACCACCGGGGAGCTGTTTTTT. Translation gives CASSLGTTTGELFF.

This chain uses TRBV28 with TRBJ2-5; 9 nucleotides match TRBD2. CDR3 size: 18 residues. V trimming: 4 bases; J trimming: 5 bases; junction bases outside the gene matches: 17. The germline V gene has CDR1 MDHEN and CDR2 SYDVKM. CDR3 amino acids: CASSSRKVSGSLGETQYF. The CDR3 coding sequence is TGTGCCAGCAGTTCGCGAAAAGTTAGCGGGAGTTTAGGGGAGACCCAGTACTTC. Together with reference TRBV28 and TRBJ2-5, the CDR3 gives the full variable domain: DVKVTQSSRYLVKRTGEKVFLECVQDMDHENMFWYRQDPGLGLRLIYFSYDVKMKEKGDIPEGYSVSREKKERFSLILESASTNQTSMYLCASSSRKVSGSLGETQYFGPGTRLLVL.

This clone was counted between two and nine times. V is TRBV7-6 and J is TRBJ2-1; 9 nucleotides agree with TRBD2. Germline trimming cut 7 bases from V and 4 bases from J; bases unmatched to any gene: 11. Germline loops: CDR1 SGHVS, CDR2 FNYEAQ. The CDR3 sequence is 16 residues long. This chain's CDR3 is CASTDAGGLAYNEQFF. The CDR3, as DNA: TGTGCCAGCACCGACGCGGGGGGACTAGCTTACAATGAGCAGTTCTTC.

The chain combines TRBV19 with TRBJ1-1; no firm D call. The ends were cut back, 7 bases at V and 5 bases at J, with 17 bases in the middle. The germline V gene encodes CDR1 LNHDA and CDR2 SQIVND (reference sequence). The CDR3 is 14 residues long. DNA for the CDR3: TGTGCCAGTACCTCGGGAGGGCTCGGGACTGAAGCTTTCTTT. This sequence encodes CASTSGGLGTEAFF. Full variable domain (missing parts from reference TRBV19 and TRBJ1-1): DGGITQSPKYLFRKEGQNVTLSCEQNLNHDAMYWYRQDPGQGLRLIYYSQIVNDFQKGDIAEGYSVSREKKESFPLTVTSAQKNPTAFYLCASTSGGLGTEAFFGQGTRLTVV.

This clone has more than one count but fewer than ten. The chain carries TRBV29-1 and TRBJ1-2; D gene unclear. The CDR3 covers 13 residues. Germline values: CDR1 SQVTM, CDR2 ANQGSEA. V lost 4 bases and J lost 0, with 9 bases in between. In DNA form, the CDR3 reads TGCAGCGTTGGCGGACTAACTAACTATGGCTACACCTTC. Its translation: CSVGGLTNYGYTF.

The V call is TRBV21-1, the J call TRBJ2-5; TRBD1, the table's D call, lacks a check against the DNA. TRBV21-1 constitutes a pseudogene. This CDR3 has 16 residues. CDR3 loop: CASSKKRRKGEETQYF. CDR3 DNA sequence: TGTGCCAGCAGCAAAAAGCGCAGGAAGGGGGAGGAGACCCAGTACTTC.

This clone turned up a few times. The chain combines TRBV19 with TRBJ2-1; 7 positions agree with TRBD2. The CDR3 runs to 14 residues. The germline V gene encodes CDR1 LNHDA and CDR2 SQIVND (reference sequence). V shed 6 bases, J shed 10 bases, and the junction held 12 bases outside the gene matches. Here the CDR3 reads CASRVKGGPGEQFF. As DNA, the CDR3 is TGTGCCAGTAGGGTAAAGGGAGGGCCGGGCGAGCAGTTCTTC.

V usage is TRBV7-2 and J usage is TRBJ1-5, with D perhaps matching TRBD1 (6 bases). This CDR3 is 15 amino acids long. Germline assignment: CDR1 SGHTA and CDR2 FQGNSA. Deletions cut 1 base from V and 5 bases from J, with 12 bases between. CDR3 nucleotides: TGTGCCAGCAGCTTAGTGGGGGCTAGGTATCAGCCCCAGCATTTT. Translating gives CASSLVGARYQPQHF.

The table lists this clone with a few counts. This chain connects TRBV28 to TRBJ2-6; D call uncertain. The V gene lost 5 bases and the J gene lost 0 bases, with 8 bases spanning the gap. CDR1 MDHEN and CDR2 SYDVKM come from the germline V gene. This CDR3 is 15 amino acids long. The CDR3 is CASSRGPSGANVLTF. The CDR3 DNA sequence: TGTGCCAGCAGTCGAGGCCCCTCTGGGGCCAACGTCCTGACTTTC.

CDR3 sequence: CASSVTGTGPWEQYF. In nucleotides, the CDR3 is TGCGCCAGCAGCGTAACCGGGACAGGCCCTTGGGAGCAGTACTTC. The chain joins TRBV4-1 to TRBJ2-7, with 8 bases matching TRBD1. Per the germline V gene, CDR1 is MGHRA and CDR2 is YSYEKL. The length of the CDR3 is 15 residues. Trimming took 5 bases from V and 7 from J; bases not matched to a gene: 13.

The chain uses TRBV4-1 and TRBJ1-5; 8 bases fit TRBD1. There are 15 residues in the CDR3. The germline V gene encodes CDR1 MGHRA and CDR2 YSYEKL. V gave up 1 base and J gave up 2 bases; unmatched junction bases: 1. Here the CDR3 reads CASSQVTGGNQPQHF. The CDR3 coding sequence is TGCGCCAGCAGCCAAGTGACAGGGGGCAATCAGCCCCAGCATTTT.

This chain connects TRBV28 to TRBJ1-1, with 8 bases matching TRBD1. Germline CDR1 and CDR2: MDHEN and SYDVKM. The CDR3 covers 17 residues. Unmatched junction bases numbered 10, after V lost 4 bases and J lost 0 bases. Here the CDR3 reads CASSSSRTGIMNTEAFF. DNA of the CDR3: TGTGCCAGCAGTTCATCACGGACAGGGATCATGAACACTGAAGCTTTCTTT.

This clone was seen only a few times. The CDR3 nucleotides are TGTGCCAGCACCGGAGGCCGGGGGATCTCTGGAAACACCATATATTTT. Encoded protein: CASTGGRGISGNTIYF. The chain couples TRBV6-6 to TRBJ1-3; D perhaps matches TRBD1 (5 bases). The germline gives CDR1 MNHNY, CDR2 SVGAGI (reference sequence). Deletions cut 7 bases from V and 0 bases from J, with 16 bases between. There are 16 residues in the CDR3.

The V gene is TRBV19, the J gene TRBJ2-7, with 9 positions matching TRBD2. The CDR3 totals 13 residues. The germline CDR1 and CDR2 sequences are LNHDA and SQIVND (reference sequence). V dropped 9 bases and J dropped 2; count of bases not matched to a gene: 5. CDR3 sequence (DNA): TGTGCCAGCAGATTAGCGGGAGCCTACGAGCAGTACTTC. It yields the protein CASRLAGAYEQYF.

This chain uses TRBV5-1 with TRBJ1-2, with D possibly being TRBD1 (5 bases). The CDR3 is 13 amino acids. The V gene lost 4 bases and the J gene lost 2 bases, with 9 bases spanning the gap. Germline assignment: CDR1 SGHRS and CDR2 YFSETQ. The CDR3 region is CASSKGQNYGYTF. CDR3 DNA sequence: TGCGCCAGCAGCAAAGGACAAAACTATGGCTACACCTTC.

This clone was counted between two and nine times. The rearrangement joins TRBV6-5 to TRBJ2-1; 7 nucleotides line up with TRBD2. Germline CDR1 reads MNHEY; CDR2 reads SVGAGI. This CDR3 is built from 13 residues. The trim removed 6 bases at V and 7 bases at J, leaving 6 bases unmatched. The CDR3 nucleotides are TGTGCCAGCAGCCGGGACTATGGGAATGAGCAGTTCTTC. This encodes CASSRDYGNEQFF.

The rearrangement uses TRBV27 and TRBJ2-7; 9 bases match TRBD2. The CDR3 spans 17 residues. With 2 bases clipped from V and 2 bases from J, the junction kept 10 bases outside the gene matches. Germline values: CDR1 MNHEY, CDR2 SMNVEV (reference sequence). Written as DNA, the CDR3 is TGTGCCAGCAGTTTAAGCCCCCATCTAGCGGGGCCCTACGAGCAGTACTTC. Translation: CASSLSPHLAGPYEQYF.

The sample holds a few counts of this clone. Here the CDR3 reads CASSSRGISGANVLTF. The CDR3 DNA sequence: TGTGCCAGCAGTTCCAGGGGGATCTCTGGGGCCAACGTCCTGACTTTC. This sequence joins TRBV27 and TRBJ2-6; 7 bases align to TRBD1. This CDR3 has 16 residues. V was clipped by 4 bases and J by 0 bases; unmatched bases: 3. Germline V CDR1 and CDR2: MNHEY, SMNVEV (reference sequence).

The chain joins TRBV30 to TRBJ2-7; TRBD2 might be the D (5 bases). Germline V gives CDR1 GTSNPN, CDR2 SVGIG (reference sequence). Trimming took off 0 bases at V and 6 bases at J, with 12 bases between the two ends. This CDR3 is built from 13 residues. The CDR3 loop is CAWSVPGSGEQYF. As DNA, the CDR3 is TGTGCCTGGAGTGTACCGGGGTCGGGCGAGCAGTACTTC.

The rearrangement links TRBV7-8 to TRBJ1-5, with D unclear. The germline V and J ends were trimmed by 5 bases and 2 bases, with 16 bases remaining between them. The CDR3 extends over 16 amino acids. The germline CDR1 and CDR2 sequences are SGHVS and FQNEAQ. CDR3: CASSPDMGRGNQPQHF. CDR3 DNA: TGTGCCAGCAGCCCTGATATGGGTCGGGGCAATCAGCCCCAGCATTTT.

The gene calls are TRBV10-3 and TRBJ2-7, with D perhaps matching TRBD2 (6 bases). V was trimmed by 3 bases and J by 5 bases, leaving 17 bases between them. The germline gives CDR1 ENHRY, CDR2 SYGVKD. The CDR3 length is 15 residues. The CDR3 DNA sequence: TGTGCCATCAGTGAAGATCTAGCGATCATCAACGAGCAGTACTTC. Amino acid sequence: CAISEDLAIINEQYF.